What follows is one T cell receptor beta chain and its context. These data originate in a study of cytomegalovirus exposure and HLA in healthy donors. The germline V gene encodes CDR1 LNHDA and CDR2 SQIVND (reference sequence). This CDR3 comprises 16 residues. V was clipped by 6 bases and J by 6 bases; unmatched bases: 13. Researchers ran the PCR with 60 Vbeta and 13 Jbeta primers. Method: immunoSEQ multiplex PCR; TCRdb's copy keeps in-frame clones and lacks some. The sample carries tens of thousands of clones, roughly three quarters recorded once. The chain carries TRBV19 and TRBJ1-5; 8 positions agree with TRBD1. Sequenced material: PBMCs. This receptor was taken from a man aged 25 to 40 in good health and CMV-seronegative. The DNA of the CDR3 is TGTGCCAGTAGGGCTTTAGGGACAGGTAAAAGTCAGCCCCAGCATTTT. Amino acid sequence: CASRALGTGKSQPQHF.